The 32 T cell receptor beta chains below all came from one sample that was sequenced in a study of T cell changes during pregnancy in multiple sclerosis. Libraries were prepared by immunoSEQ multiplex PCR; TCRdb keeps only in-frame clonotypes and omits some of them. The sample carries some 80,000 clones, over 85% recorded once. The specimen comprised peripheral blood, sampled in the first trimester of pregnancy. The source is a female donor with multiple sclerosis, enrolled in a pregnancy study.

The rearrangement links TRBV7-3 to TRBJ2-3; TRBD2 aligns across 8 bases. The J segment lost 1 base and the V segment lost 2 bases, leaving 8 bases of the junction unmatched. Germline V lookup: CDR1 SGHTA, CDR2 FQGTGA. This CDR3 has 17 amino acids. CDR3 protein: CASSLAGGLWGTDTQYF. In nucleotides, the CDR3 is TGTGCCAGCAGCTTAGCGGGGGGCCTTTGGGGCACAGATACGCAGTATTTT.

The chain recombines TRBV2 with TRBJ1-2; 7 bases are shared with TRBD1. Germline CDR1 and CDR2: SNHLY and FYNNEI. The CDR3 is 12 residues long. Trimming cost V 7 bases and J 4 bases; bases outside gene matches: 3. CDR3 loop: CASTRQGYGYTF. CDR3 nucleotides: TGTGCCAGCACTCGACAGGGCTATGGCTACACCTTC.

The chain employs TRBV28 and TRBJ2-7; D unclear. This CDR3 has 11 residues. CDR1 is MDHEN, CDR2 SYDVKM, per germline. V was shortened by 7 bases and J by 4 bases, with 8 bases between the two germline ends. CDR3 protein: CASTNTYEQYF. In nucleotides, the CDR3 is TGTGCCAGCACCAATACTTACGAGCAGTACTTC.

The chain is built from TRBV5-6 and TRBJ1-5; possible D gene TRBD1, 5 bases. The germline V and J ends were trimmed by 7 bases and 0 bases, with 11 bases remaining between them. This CDR3 spans 14 amino acids. CDR1 and CDR2 from the germline V gene are SGHDT and YYEEEE. The CDR3 nucleotides read TGTGCCAGCGGATTCAGGGATAGCAATCAGCCCCAGCATTTT. This gives the protein CASGFRDSNQPQHF.

The rearrangement joins TRBV10-3 to TRBJ2-7, with TRBD1 identical over 9 bases. Germline-derived CDR1 and CDR2 are ENHRY and SYGVKD. CDR3 length equals 15 residues. V was pared by 5 bases and J by 6 bases, with 11 bases of the junction left unmatched. CDR3 sequence reads: CAISPATGGSGEQYF. The CDR3 DNA sequence: TGTGCCATCAGTCCGGCGACAGGGGGTTCGGGCGAGCAGTACTTC.

This sequence joins TRBV6-1 and TRBJ2-1; TRBD2 agrees at 8 bases. CDR1 and CDR2 (germline): MNHNS, SASEGT. The CDR3 is made up of 15 amino acids. V lost 1 base, J lost 6 bases, and 5 bases stayed unmatched. The CDR3: CASSEDDGRANEQFF. Here the CDR3 DNA reads TGTGCCAGCAGTGAAGATGACGGGAGGGCCAATGAGCAGTTCTTC.

The chain has TRBV27 and TRBJ1-2; 7 bases align to TRBD1. The CDR3 totals 16 residues. Unmatched junction bases numbered 15, after V lost 5 bases and J lost 6 bases. CDR1 is MNHEY and CDR2 is SMNVEV in the germline V gene (reference sequence). The CDR3, as DNA: TGTGCCAGCAGTGAAGGGTTGACAGGGTTAATCGATGGCTACACCTTC. It is translated as CASSEGLTGLIDGYTF.

This chain joins TRBV5-5 and TRBJ2-7; 11 nucleotides align to TRBD2. The CDR3 runs to 15 residues. CDR1 is SGHKS and CDR2 is YYEKEE in the germline V gene (reference sequence). Trimming at V came to 4 bases and at J to 1 base, leaving 4 bases not matched to a gene. CDR3 residues: CASSLAGGGSYEQYF. CDR3 bases: TGTGCCAGCAGCCTAGCGGGAGGAGGATCCTACGAGCAGTACTTC.

This sequence joins TRBV19 and TRBJ2-7; D gene unclear. Germline CDR1 LNHDA, CDR2 SQIVND (reference sequence). Trimming pared 3 bases from V and 3 bases from J, leaving 15 bases between. There are 15 residues in the CDR3. In DNA, the CDR3 is TGTGCCAGTAGTATGACTTTCGGAAACCTCTACGAGCAGTACTTC. It translates to CASSMTFGNLYEQYF.

The rearrangement links TRBV18 to TRBJ1-1, with a weak D call TRBD1 (5 bases). The CDR3 consists of 17 residues. The germline V gene encodes CDR1 KGHSH and CDR2 LQKENI. The V and J ends lost 6 bases and 3 bases respectively, with 23 bases between them. The CDR3: CASSPLHGGGSHTEAFF. The CDR3 DNA is TGTGCCAGCTCCCCCCTTCACGGGGGGGGATCCCACACTGAAGCTTTCTTT.

The genes are TRBV19 and TRBJ2-7; D perhaps matches TRBD1 (6 bases). Germline assignment: CDR1 LNHDA and CDR2 SQIVND (reference sequence). V was trimmed by 1 base and J by 6 bases, leaving 22 bases between them. The CDR3 length is 17 residues. DNA for the CDR3: TGTGCCAGTAGTATAGCTACCTGGACAGCTCTTTGGAGCGAGCAGTACTTC. Translated: CASSIATWTALWSEQYF. The whole variable domain, filled in from reference TRBV19 and TRBJ2-7, reads DGGITQSPKYLFRKEGQNVTLSCEQNLNHDAMYWYRQDPGQGLRLIYYSQIVNDFQKGDIAEGYSVSREKKESFPLTVTSAQKNPTAFYLCASSIATWTALWSEQYFGPGTRLTVT.

This chain joins TRBV5-1 and TRBJ2-1; tentative D call: TRBD2 (6 bases). CDR1 is SGHRS, CDR2 YFSETQ, per germline. The CDR3 totals 13 residues. The V gene lost 3 bases and the J gene lost 5 bases, with 9 bases spanning the gap. The CDR3 protein is CASSWDSNNEQFF. The CDR3 coding sequence is TGCGCCAGCAGCTGGGACTCAAACAATGAGCAGTTCTTC.

The CDR3: CASGDSFQYF. Here the CDR3 DNA reads TGTGCCAGCGGGGACAGCTTTCAGTACTTC. This sequence joins TRBV19 and TRBJ2-4; 7 positions match TRBD1. This CDR3 is 10 amino acids long. J gave up 11 bases and V 9 bases, and 4 bases lay outside the gene matches. Germline CDR1 LNHDA, CDR2 SQIVND (reference sequence).

The chain employs TRBV19 and TRBJ1-5; TRBD1 aligns across 8 bases. The V segment lost 5 bases and the J segment 4 bases; nucleotides outside the gene matches: 10. Germline V gene data show CDR1 as LNHDA and CDR2 as SQIVND (reference sequence). The CDR3 length is 16 residues. Here the CDR3 DNA reads TGTGCCAGTAGTTTATCAGACAGGGGCCGAAATCAGCCCCAGCATTTT. As protein: CASSLSDRGRNQPQHF.

The rearrangement uses TRBV18 and TRBJ2-7, with D perhaps matching TRBD2 (5 bases). Trimming left V 2 bases short and J 3 bases short, with 17 bases between. Germline-derived CDR1 and CDR2 are KGHSH and LQKENI. The CDR3 has 16 residues. CDR3 amino acids: CASSPGGSSRGYEQYF. The CDR3 bases are TGTGCCAGCTCACCAGGAGGCAGCTCCCGGGGCTACGAGCAGTACTTC.

J is TRBJ1-4 and V is TRBV19, with 12 bases aligning to TRBD1. Germline V lookup: CDR1 LNHDA, CDR2 SQIVND (reference sequence). V lost 9 bases, J lost 2 bases, and 4 bases stayed unmatched. This CDR3 comprises 15 residues. The CDR3 DNA follows: TGTGCCAGCCGGGACAGGGGGCAGACTAATGAAAAACTGTTTTTT. Protein sequence: CASRDRGQTNEKLFF.

The chain is built from TRBV6-5 and TRBJ1-4, with D unresolved. The CDR3 covers 14 residues. Per the germline V gene, CDR1 is MNHEY and CDR2 is SVGAGI. Trimming shortened V by 4 bases and J by 10 bases, and 16 bases separated the two germline ends. The CDR3 nucleotides read TGTGCCAGCAGTTCTGAGGGTCCGCCAGGAAAACTGTTTTTT. Protein product: CASSSEGPPGKLFF.

The chain combines TRBV7-3 with TRBJ2-1; 7 nucleotides agree with TRBD2. The V and J ends lost 5 bases and 4 bases, in that order; junction bases with no gene match: 5. This CDR3 spans 14 amino acids. Germline CDR1 and CDR2: SGHTA and FQGTGA. CDR3 residues: CASSVGTTYNEQFF. The DNA for the CDR3 is TGTGCCAGCAGCGTCGGGACTACTTACAATGAGCAGTTCTTC.

J is TRBJ2-4 and V is TRBV5-5; TRBD1 agrees at 11 bases. The CDR3 contains 16 residues. Losses at the gene ends were 4 bases for V and 1 base for J; bases not matched to a gene: 4. CDR1 and CDR2 from the germline V gene are SGHKS and YYEKEE (reference sequence). Here the CDR3 reads CASSDGQGAAKNIQYF. The DNA of the CDR3 is TGTGCCAGCAGCGATGGACAGGGGGCGGCCAAAAACATTCAGTACTTC.

The genes are TRBV4-3 and TRBJ2-7; 8 bases agree with TRBD2. The CDR3 has 20 residues. J lost 0 bases, V lost 0 bases, and 16 bases had no gene match. Germline CDR1 is LGHNA and CDR2 is YSLEER. The CDR3 loop is CASSQEDPGGRVFGSYEQYF. The CDR3 DNA reads as TGCGCCAGCAGCCAAGAAGATCCGGGGGGGCGGGTTTTCGGCTCCTACGAGCAGTACTTC.

This chain links TRBV7-2 with TRBJ1-1; D gene ambiguous. With 4 bases removed from V and 2 bases from J, the gap between germline ends came to 5 bases. CDR1 is SGHTA, CDR2 FQGNSA, per germline. The CDR3 consists of 12 residues. DNA of the CDR3: TGTGCCAGCAGCTATATCAACACTGAAGCTTTCTTT. It specifies CASSYINTEAFF.

V gene TRBV7-3 combines with J gene TRBJ2-3, with TRBD2 matching 10 bases. This CDR3 region has 15 residues. Germline trimming cut 2 bases from V and 4 bases from J; bases unmatched to any gene: 3. Germline CDR1 and CDR2: SGHTA and FQGTGA. CDR3 sequence: CASSLSLAGADTQYF. CDR3 in DNA: TGTGCCAGCAGCTTATCTCTAGCGGGGGCAGATACGCAGTATTTT. The complete variable domain, with remaining parts taken from reference TRBV7-3 and TRBJ2-3, reads GAGVSQTPSNKVTEKGKYVELRCDPISGHTALYWYRQSLGQGPEFLIYFQGTGAADDSGLPNDRFFAVRPEGSVSTLKIQRTERGDSAVYLCASSLSLAGADTQYFGPGTRLTVL.

The chain has TRBV2 and TRBJ2-1; 8 bases match TRBD1. CDR3 length: 14 residues. CDR1 is SNHLY, CDR2 FYNNEI, per germline. J gave up 4 bases and V 4 bases, and 3 bases lay outside the gene matches. CDR3 bases: TGTGCCAGCAGTGGGACAGGGATTTACAATGAGCAGTTCTTC. Amino acids: CASSGTGIYNEQFF.

This clone has a single count. The rearrangement links TRBV4-1 to TRBJ2-3, with D possibly being TRBD2 (6 bases). The germline V and J ends were trimmed by 0 bases and 5 bases, with 6 bases remaining between them. The germline CDR1 and CDR2 sequences are MGHRA and YSYEKL. The CDR3 sequence is 13 residues long. CDR3 in amino acids: CASSQEGGDTQYF. Written as DNA, the CDR3 is TGCGCCAGCAGCCAAGAGGGAGGAGATACGCAGTATTTT.

The J gene is TRBJ1-2, the V gene TRBV19; 10 bases map to TRBD1. V was pared by 5 bases and J by 1 base, with 4 bases of the junction left unmatched. Looked up from germline, CDR1 is LNHDA and CDR2 is SQIVND (reference sequence). The CDR3 runs 15 residues. CDR3 amino acids: CASSVDRGLNYGYTF. DNA for the CDR3: TGTGCCAGTAGTGTCGACAGGGGGCTTAACTATGGCTACACCTTC. Filled out from reference TRBV19 and TRBJ1-2, the complete variable domain reads DGGITQSPKYLFRKEGQNVTLSCEQNLNHDAMYWYRQDPGQGLRLIYYSQIVNDFQKGDIAEGYSVSREKKESFPLTVTSAQKNPTAFYLCASSVDRGLNYGYTFGSGTRLTVV.

This chain uses TRBV7-8 with TRBJ2-5; 7 bases are shared with TRBD1. Germline CDR1 SGHVS, CDR2 FQNEAQ. The CDR3 sequence is 16 residues long. J gave up 1 base and V 0 bases, and 5 bases lay outside the gene matches. CDR3: CASSLASRTGQETQYF. DNA of the CDR3: TGTGCCAGCAGCTTAGCGTCAAGGACAGGCCAAGAGACCCAGTACTTC.

The chain uses TRBV10-3 and TRBJ2-7, with 7 bases fitting TRBD1. Germline CDR1 and CDR2: ENHRY and SYGVKD. V shed 9 bases, J shed 3 bases, and the junction held 8 bases outside the gene matches. The CDR3 sequence is 13 residues long. Here the CDR3 reads CAMSGGTLYEQYF. Written as DNA, the CDR3 is TGTGCCATGTCAGGGGGTACGCTCTACGAGCAGTACTTC.

The CDR3 protein is CASSLFLPGESDSNQPQHF. Here the CDR3 DNA reads TGTGCCAGCAGTCTCTTTCTCCCAGGCGAGTCAGATAGCAATCAGCCCCAGCATTTT. V gene TRBV28 combines with J gene TRBJ1-5; D unresolved. This CDR3 has 19 residues. The germline V gene encodes CDR1 MDHEN and CDR2 SYDVKM. V lost 5 bases and J 0 bases, leaving 23 bases between the germline ends.

The chain employs TRBV11-1 and TRBJ2-3; unclear D gene. Deletions cut 3 bases from V and 6 bases from J, with 7 bases between. The CDR3 runs to 12 residues. CDR1 is SGHAT, CDR2 FQDESV, per germline (reference sequence). CDR3 nucleotide sequence: TGTGCCAGCAGCTTCCACTCGGATACGCAGTATTTT. Translating gives CASSFHSDTQYF.

This clone was observed once. The chain uses TRBV5-4 and TRBJ1-5, with D possibly matching TRBD1 (6 bases). CDR3 size: 16 residues. V was shortened by 4 bases and J by 4 bases, with 18 bases between the two germline ends. Germline loops: CDR1 SGHNT, CDR2 YYREEE (reference sequence). For the CDR3, the DNA is TGTGCCAGCAGCCAAGAAAGGACAGCCATGAATCAGCCCCAGCATTTT. It is translated as CASSQERTAMNQPQHF.

The genes are TRBV5-1 and TRBJ2-3; 11 positions agree with TRBD2. Per germline, CDR1 SGHRS and CDR2 YFSETQ. J was trimmed by 2 bases and V by 4 bases; bases with no gene match: 6. The CDR3 consists of 16 residues. The CDR3 DNA reads TGCGCCAGCAGCCCACTAGCGGGGGACATCACAGATACGCAGTATTTT. Protein product: CASSPLAGDITDTQYF.

The chain uses TRBV9 and TRBJ2-2, with 8 bases fitting TRBD2. The CDR3 is 14 amino acids. Looked up from germline, CDR1 is SGDLS and CDR2 is YYNGEE. V was pared by 5 bases and J by 7 bases, with 7 bases of the junction left unmatched. The CDR3 coding sequence is TGTGCCAGCAGGGGCGGACTAGCCAACGGGGAGCTGTTTTTT. It encodes CASRGGLANGELFF.